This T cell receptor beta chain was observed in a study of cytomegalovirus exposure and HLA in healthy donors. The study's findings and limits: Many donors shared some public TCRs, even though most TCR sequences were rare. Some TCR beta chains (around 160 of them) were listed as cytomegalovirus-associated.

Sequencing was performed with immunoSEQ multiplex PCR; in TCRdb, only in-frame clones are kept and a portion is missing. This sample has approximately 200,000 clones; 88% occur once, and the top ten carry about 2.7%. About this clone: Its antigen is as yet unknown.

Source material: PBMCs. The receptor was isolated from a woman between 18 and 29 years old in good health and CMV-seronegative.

The CDR3 loop is CASSLAERVYTEAFF. The CDR3 DNA reads as TGCGCCAGCAGCTTGGCCGAGAGAGTCTACACTGAAGCTTTCTTT. This sequence joins TRBV5-1 and TRBJ1-1, with D unresolved. The germline CDR1 and CDR2 sequences are SGHRS and YFSETQ. The CDR3 spans 15 residues. V lost 0 bases and J 3 bases, leaving 12 bases between the germline ends.